This T cell receptor beta chain was captured by sequencing in a study of response to subunit inactivated influenza vaccine. CDR3 length: 13 amino acids. In germline, CDR1 is SEHNR, CDR2 FQNEAQ (reference sequence). Trimming removed 4 bases from V and 5 bases from J, with 11 bases in between. Concerning this clonotype itself: The antigen remains unidentified.

Using its own MiXCR run on the RT-PCR reads, TCRdb lists one record per CDR3 protein. The repertoire has under 500,000 distinct CDR3 sequences, roughly 9.8% of them found once; the top ten carry around 12%. Study results and limitations: Authors proposed each seasonal influenza vaccination draws in few new T cells.

This TCR was recovered from a man in his fifties or sixties who received an inactivated influenza vaccine. The chain has TRBV7-9 and TRBJ2-5, with a tentative D call TRBD2 (6 bases). The sequences come from PBMCs from blood, collected 35 to 45 days after vaccination. The chain's CDR3 is CASSWPGGETQYF. The CDR3 DNA reads TGTGCCAGCAGCTGGCCTGGGGGGGAGACCCAGTACTTC. Based on the CDR3 plus reference TRBV7-9 and TRBJ2-5, the full variable domain is DTGVSQNPRHKITKRGQNVTFRCDPISEHNRLYWYRQTLGQGPEFLTYFQNEAQLEKSRLLSDRFSAERPKGSFSTLEIQRTEQGDSAMYLCASSWPGGETQYFGPGTRLLVL.